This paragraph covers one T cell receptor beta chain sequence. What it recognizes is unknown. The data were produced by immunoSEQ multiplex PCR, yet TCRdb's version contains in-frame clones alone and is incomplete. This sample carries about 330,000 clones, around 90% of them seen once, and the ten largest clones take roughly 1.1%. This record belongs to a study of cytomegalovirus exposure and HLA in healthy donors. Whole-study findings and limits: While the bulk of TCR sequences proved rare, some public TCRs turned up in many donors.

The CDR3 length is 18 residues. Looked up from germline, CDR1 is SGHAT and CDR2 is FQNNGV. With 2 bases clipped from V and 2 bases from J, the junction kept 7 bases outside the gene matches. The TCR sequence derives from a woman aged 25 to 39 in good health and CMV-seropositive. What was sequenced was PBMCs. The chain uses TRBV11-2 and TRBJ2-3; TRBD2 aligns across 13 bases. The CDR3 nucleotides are TGTGCCAGCAGCTTAAGGCGACTAGCGGGAGGACCCACAGATACGCAGTATTTT. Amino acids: CASSLRRLAGGPTDTQYF. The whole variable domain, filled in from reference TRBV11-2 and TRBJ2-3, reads EAGVAQSPRYKIIEKRQSVAFWCNPISGHATLYWYQQILGQGPKLLIQFQNNGVVDDSQLPKDRFSAERLKGVDSTLKIQPAKLEDSAVYLCASSLRRLAGGPTDTQYFGPGTRLTVL.